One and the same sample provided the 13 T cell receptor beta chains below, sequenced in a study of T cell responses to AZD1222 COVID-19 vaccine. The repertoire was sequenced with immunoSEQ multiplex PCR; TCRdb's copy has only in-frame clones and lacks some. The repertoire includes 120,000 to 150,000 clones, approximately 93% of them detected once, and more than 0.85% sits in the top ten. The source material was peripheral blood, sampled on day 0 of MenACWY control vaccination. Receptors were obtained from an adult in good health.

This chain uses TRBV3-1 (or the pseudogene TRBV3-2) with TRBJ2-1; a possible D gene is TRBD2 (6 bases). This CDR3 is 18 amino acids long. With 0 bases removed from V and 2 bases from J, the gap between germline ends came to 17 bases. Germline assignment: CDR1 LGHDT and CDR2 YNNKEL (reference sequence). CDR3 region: CASSQDLTGVPPYNEQFF. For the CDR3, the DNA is TGTGCCAGCAGCCAAGATCTAACGGGAGTCCCCCCCTACAATGAGCAGTTCTTC.

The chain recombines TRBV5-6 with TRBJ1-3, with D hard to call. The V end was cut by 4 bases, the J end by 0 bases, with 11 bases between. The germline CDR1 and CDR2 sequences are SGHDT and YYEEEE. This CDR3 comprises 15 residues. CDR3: CASSPGDSSGNTIYF. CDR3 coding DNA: TGTGCCAGCAGCCCCGGGGATAGCTCTGGAAACACCATATATTTT.

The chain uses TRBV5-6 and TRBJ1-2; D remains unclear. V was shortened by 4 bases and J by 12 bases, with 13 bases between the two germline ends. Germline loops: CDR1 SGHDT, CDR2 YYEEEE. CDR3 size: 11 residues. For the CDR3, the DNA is TGTGCCAGCAGCCGGATGGGAGGGAACACCTTC. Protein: CASSRMGGNTF.

CDR3 sequence (DNA): TGTGCCAGCAGCAAAGCAAGGGTTGAGGAGTATGGCTACACCTTC. Translated, it gives CASSKARVEEYGYTF. The chain combines TRBV21-1 with TRBJ1-2. TRBV21-1 is a recognized pseudogene. The CDR3 runs 15 residues.

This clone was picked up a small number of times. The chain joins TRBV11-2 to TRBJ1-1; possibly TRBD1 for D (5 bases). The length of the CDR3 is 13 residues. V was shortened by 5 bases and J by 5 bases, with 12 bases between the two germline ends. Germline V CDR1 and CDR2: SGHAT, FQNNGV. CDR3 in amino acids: CASSVFPGTEAFF. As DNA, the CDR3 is TGTGCCAGCAGCGTCTTTCCAGGGACTGAAGCTTTCTTT.

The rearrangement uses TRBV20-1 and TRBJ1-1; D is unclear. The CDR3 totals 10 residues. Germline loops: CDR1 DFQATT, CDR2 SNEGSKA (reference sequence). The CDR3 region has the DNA TGCAGCCTACCCGGGACTGAAGCTTTCTTT. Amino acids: CSLPGTEAFF.

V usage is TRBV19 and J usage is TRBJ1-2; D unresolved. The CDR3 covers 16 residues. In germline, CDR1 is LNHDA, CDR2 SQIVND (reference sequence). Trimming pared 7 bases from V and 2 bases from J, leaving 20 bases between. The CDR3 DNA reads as TGTGCCAGTACCCTTATCGGTCGGGGAGTGAACTATGGCTACACCTTC. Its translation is CASTLIGRGVNYGYTF.

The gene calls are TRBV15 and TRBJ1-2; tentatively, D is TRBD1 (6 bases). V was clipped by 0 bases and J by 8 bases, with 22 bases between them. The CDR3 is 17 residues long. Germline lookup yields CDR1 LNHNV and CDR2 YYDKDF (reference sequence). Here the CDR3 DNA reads TGTGCCACCAGCAGAGATCGGGTGGGGGGCGCCGGAGGAGGCTACACCTTC. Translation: CATSRDRVGGAGGGYTF.

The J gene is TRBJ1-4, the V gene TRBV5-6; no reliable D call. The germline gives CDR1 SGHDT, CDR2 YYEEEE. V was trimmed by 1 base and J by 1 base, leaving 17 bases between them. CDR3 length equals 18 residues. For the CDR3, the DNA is TGTGCCAGCAGCTTGCGCCTCACGATGGACGGAACTAATGAAAAACTGTTTTTT. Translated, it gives CASSLRLTMDGTNEKLFF.

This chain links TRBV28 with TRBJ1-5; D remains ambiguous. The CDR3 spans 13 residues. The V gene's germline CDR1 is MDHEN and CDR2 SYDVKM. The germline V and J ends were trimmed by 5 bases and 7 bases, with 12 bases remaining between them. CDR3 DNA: TGTGCCAGCAGTGTGTTGTTGGCACAGCCCCAGCATTTT. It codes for CASSVLLAQPQHF.

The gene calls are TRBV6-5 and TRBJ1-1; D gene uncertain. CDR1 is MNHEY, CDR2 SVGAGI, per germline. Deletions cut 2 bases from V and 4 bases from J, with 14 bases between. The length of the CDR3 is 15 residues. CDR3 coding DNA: TGTGCCAGCAGTTACGCCCACCAGGTTGGCACTGAAGCTTTCTTT. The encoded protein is CASSYAHQVGTEAFF.

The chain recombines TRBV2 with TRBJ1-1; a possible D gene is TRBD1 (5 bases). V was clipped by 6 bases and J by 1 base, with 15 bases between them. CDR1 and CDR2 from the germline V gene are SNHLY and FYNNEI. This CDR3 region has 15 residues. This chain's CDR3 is CASRSGQGSNTEAFF. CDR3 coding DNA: TGTGCCAGCAGAAGTGGGCAGGGCTCGAACACTGAAGCTTTCTTT.

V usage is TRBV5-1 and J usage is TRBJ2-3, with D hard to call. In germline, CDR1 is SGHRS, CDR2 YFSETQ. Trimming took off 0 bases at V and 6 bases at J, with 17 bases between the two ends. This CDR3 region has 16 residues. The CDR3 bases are TGCGCCAGCAGCTTGGCCCTCCGTTCCTCAGCCGATACGCAGTATTTT. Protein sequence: CASSLALRSSADTQYF.